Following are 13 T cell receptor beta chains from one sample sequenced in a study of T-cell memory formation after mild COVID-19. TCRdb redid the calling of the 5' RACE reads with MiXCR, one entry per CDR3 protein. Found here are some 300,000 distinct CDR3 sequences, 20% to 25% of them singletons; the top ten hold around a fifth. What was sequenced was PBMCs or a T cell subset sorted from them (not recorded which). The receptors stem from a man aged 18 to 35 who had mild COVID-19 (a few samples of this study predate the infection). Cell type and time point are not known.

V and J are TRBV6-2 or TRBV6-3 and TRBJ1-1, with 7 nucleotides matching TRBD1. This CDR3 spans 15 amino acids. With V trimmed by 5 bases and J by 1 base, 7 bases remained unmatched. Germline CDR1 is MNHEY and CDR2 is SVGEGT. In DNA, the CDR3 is TGTGCCAGCAGTGACTTGGGACAGCGGAACACTGAAGCTTTCTTT. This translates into CASSDLGQRNTEAFF.

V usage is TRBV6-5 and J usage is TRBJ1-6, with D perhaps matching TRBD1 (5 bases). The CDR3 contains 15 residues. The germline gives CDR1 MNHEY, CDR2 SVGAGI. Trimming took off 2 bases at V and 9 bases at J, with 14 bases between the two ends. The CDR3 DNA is TGTGCCAGCAGTTACAGTCAGGGCTTTGGTTCACCCCTCCACTTT. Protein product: CASSYSQGFGSPLHF.

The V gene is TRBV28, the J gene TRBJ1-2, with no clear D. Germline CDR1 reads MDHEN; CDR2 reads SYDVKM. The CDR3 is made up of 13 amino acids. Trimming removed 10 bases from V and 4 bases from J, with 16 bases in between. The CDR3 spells CATPTAGGYGYTF. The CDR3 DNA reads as TGTGCCACCCCAACCGCGGGCGGCTATGGCTACACCTTC.

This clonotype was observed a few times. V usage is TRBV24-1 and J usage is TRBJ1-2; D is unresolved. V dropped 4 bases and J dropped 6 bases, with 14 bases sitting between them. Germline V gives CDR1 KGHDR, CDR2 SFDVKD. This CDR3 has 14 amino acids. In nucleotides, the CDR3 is TGTGCCACCAGTGACGCCAGAGGAGGAGATGGCTACACCTTC. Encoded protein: CATSDARGGDGYTF.

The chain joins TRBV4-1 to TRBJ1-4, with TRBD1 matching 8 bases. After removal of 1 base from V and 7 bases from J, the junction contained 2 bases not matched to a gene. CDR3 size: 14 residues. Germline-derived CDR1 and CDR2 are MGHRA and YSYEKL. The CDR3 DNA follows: TGCGCCAGCAGCCAAGGGGACAGGCTTGAAAAACTGTTTTTT. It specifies CASSQGDRLEKLFF.

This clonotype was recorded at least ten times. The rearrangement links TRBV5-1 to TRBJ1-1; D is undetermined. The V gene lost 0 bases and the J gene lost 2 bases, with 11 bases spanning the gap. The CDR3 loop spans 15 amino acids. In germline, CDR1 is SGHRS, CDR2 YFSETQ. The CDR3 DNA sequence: TGCGCCAGCAGCTTGGATCCCAGGACTAACACTGAAGCTTTCTTT. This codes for CASSLDPRTNTEAFF.

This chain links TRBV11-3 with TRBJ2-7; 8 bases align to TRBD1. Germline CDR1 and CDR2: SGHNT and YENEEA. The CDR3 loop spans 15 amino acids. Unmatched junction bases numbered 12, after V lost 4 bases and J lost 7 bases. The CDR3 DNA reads TGTGCCAGCAGCTCCCCCGGGACAGGCCATCAGGAGCAGTACTTC. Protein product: CASSSPGTGHQEQYF.

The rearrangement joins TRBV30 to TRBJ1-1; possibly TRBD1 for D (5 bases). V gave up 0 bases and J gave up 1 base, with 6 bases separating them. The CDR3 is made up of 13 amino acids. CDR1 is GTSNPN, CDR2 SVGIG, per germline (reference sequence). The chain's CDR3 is CAWSVGGNTEAFF. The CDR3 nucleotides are TGTGCCTGGAGTGTCGGGGGGAACACTGAAGCTTTCTTT.

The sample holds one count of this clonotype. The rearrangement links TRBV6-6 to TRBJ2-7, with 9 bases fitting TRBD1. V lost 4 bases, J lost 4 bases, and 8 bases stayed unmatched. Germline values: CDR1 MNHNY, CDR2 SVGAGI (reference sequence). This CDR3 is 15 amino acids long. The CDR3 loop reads CASSFTGTGRYEQYV. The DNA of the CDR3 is TGTGCCAGCAGTTTTACCGGGACAGGGAGGTACGAGCAGTACGTC.

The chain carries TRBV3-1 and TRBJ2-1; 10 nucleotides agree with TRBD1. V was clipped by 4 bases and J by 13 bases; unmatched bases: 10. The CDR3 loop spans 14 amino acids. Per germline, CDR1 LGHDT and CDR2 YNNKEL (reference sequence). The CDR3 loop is CASSPGQGPYGQFF. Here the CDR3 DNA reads TGTGCCAGCAGCCCGGGACAGGGGCCATATGGACAGTTCTTC.

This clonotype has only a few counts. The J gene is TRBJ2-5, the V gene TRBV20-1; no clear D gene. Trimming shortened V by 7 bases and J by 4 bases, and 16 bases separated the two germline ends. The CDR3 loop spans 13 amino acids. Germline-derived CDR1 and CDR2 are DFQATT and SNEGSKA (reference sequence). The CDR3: CSVFGRFGETQYF. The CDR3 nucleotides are TGCAGTGTGTTTGGGCGGTTCGGAGAGACCCAGTACTTC.

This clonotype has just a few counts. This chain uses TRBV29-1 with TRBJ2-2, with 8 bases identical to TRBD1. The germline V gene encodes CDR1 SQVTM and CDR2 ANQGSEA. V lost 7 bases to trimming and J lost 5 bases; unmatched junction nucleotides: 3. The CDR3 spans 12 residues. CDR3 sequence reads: CSATGGTGELFF. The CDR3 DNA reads TGCAGCGCCACAGGGGGTACCGGGGAGCTGTTTTTT.

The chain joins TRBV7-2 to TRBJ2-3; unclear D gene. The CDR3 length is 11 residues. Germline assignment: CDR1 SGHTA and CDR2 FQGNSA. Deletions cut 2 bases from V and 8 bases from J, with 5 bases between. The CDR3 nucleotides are TGTGCCAGCAGCTTACATCCTACGCAGTATTTT. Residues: CASSLHPTQYF.